The rows below give T cell receptor beta chains drawn from one sample of a study of cytomegalovirus exposure and HLA in healthy donors. Measured with immunoSEQ multiplex PCR; TCRdb has only the in-frame clones, and not every one. In the table there are 160,000 or so clones, 87% of which are singletons. Sequencing input: PBMCs. The receptors derive from a woman aged 25-40 years in good health and CMV-seronegative. Each CDR3 is given with its conserved first and last residue. A D gene is named only where the DNA matches it firmly. Only part of the rows carry a size: once, few, many, or a class if the clone is expanded.

>16|.|.|TRBJ1-4|TRBV10-2
CASSDWRTSTNEKLFF
TGCGCCAGCAGTGATTGGAGAACGTCAACTAATGAAAAACTGTTTTTT
>14|.|once|TRBJ2-1|TRBV5-1
CASRALREYNEQFF
TGCGCCAGCCGCGCACTCAGGGAATACAATGAGCAGTTCTTC
>15|TRBD1|once|TRBJ1-2|TRBV6-1
CASSPRTGGESGYTF
TGTGCCAGCAGTCCCCGGACAGGGGGCGAGTCTGGCTACACCTTC
>17|TRBD2|.|TRBJ2-1|TRBV19
CASSSILAGTNYNEQFF
TGTGCCAGTAGCTCGATACTAGCGGGAACCAACTACAATGAGCAGTTCTTC
>16|.|.|TRBJ2-7|TRBV27
CASSLSRGLGAYEQYF
TGTGCCAGCAGTTTATCGAGGGGGTTAGGGGCCTACGAGCAGTACTTC
>15|.|once|TRBJ2-7|TRBV21-1
CASSKVSGRPYEQYF
TGTGCCAGCAGCAAAGTGTCAGGGCGGCCGTACGAGCAGTACTTC
>16|TRBD1|few|TRBJ2-2|TRBV19
CASSIKGALNTGELFF
TGTGCCAGTAGTATTAAGGGGGCCTTGAACACCGGGGAGCTGTTTTTT
>15|.|.|TRBJ2-5|TRBV7-6
CASSLGTSRQETQYF
TGTGCCAGCAGCTTAGGGACAAGCAGGCAAGAGACCCAGTACTTC
>14|.|.|TRBJ2-1|TRBV19
CASSLASDFNEQFF
TGTGCCAGTAGTCTGGCTAGCGATTTCAATGAGCAGTTCTTC
>16|TRBD1|.|TRBJ2-7|TRBV4-3
CASSQDWGTATYEQYF
TGCGCCAGCAGCCAAGATTGGGGGACAGCTACCTACGAGCAGTACTTC
>17|TRBD1|.|TRBJ2-6|TRBV7-8
CASSLDRFSSGANVLTF
TGTGCCAGCAGCCTGGACAGGTTCAGCTCTGGGGCCAACGTCCTGACTTTC
>15|.|once|TRBJ2-1|TRBV7-3
CASSLDSQPYNEQFF
TGTGCCAGCAGCCTGGACAGCCAACCCTACAATGAGCAGTTCTTC
>18|TRBD2|.|TRBJ2-5|TRBV18
CASSPVPGLAGYQETQYF
TGTGCCAGCTCACCCGTCCCGGGACTAGCGGGGTACCAAGAGACCCAGTACTTC
>11|.|.|TRBJ1-1|TRBV29-1
CSGRANTEAFF
TGCAGCGGGAGAGCGAACACTGAAGCTTTCTTT
>13|TRBD1|.|TRBJ1-6|TRBV19
CASRDRGNSPLHF
TGTGCCAGTCGGGACAGGGGGAATTCACCCCTCCACTTT
>14|.|.|TRBJ2-7|TRBV5-1
CASSLGAGEHEQYF
TGCGCCAGCAGCCTCGGCGCAGGGGAGCACGAGCAGTACTTC
>16|TRBD2|.|TRBJ2-1|TRBV10-1
CASSEIRGRVGGEQFF
TGCGCCAGCAGTGAGATAAGAGGGAGGGTGGGCGGTGAGCAGTTCTTC
>13|.|.|TRBJ2-5|TRBV5-1
CASSHGGGETQYF
TGCGCCAGCAGCCACGGGGGTGGGGAGACCCAGTACTTC
>12|.|.|TRBJ1-2|TRBV27
CASSLAGDGYTF
TGTGCCAGCAGTTTAGCGGGGGATGGCTACACCTTC
>14|.|.|TRBJ2-7|TRBV5-8
CASSPETSSYEQYF
TGTGCCAGCAGCCCAGAAACTAGCTCCTACGAGCAGTACTTC
>16|TRBD2|.|TRBJ2-1|TRBV7-2
CASSVQTSGGAYEQFF
TGTGCCAGCAGCGTGCAGACTAGCGGGGGGGCGTATGAGCAGTTCTTC
>14|.|.|TRBJ2-7|TRBV7-9
CASRQGPGADEQYF
TGTGCCAGCAGACAAGGGCCAGGGGCTGACGAGCAGTACTTC
>16|.|.|TRBJ2-5|TRBV19
CASSTPGEGIVETQYF
TGTGCCAGTAGTACTCCAGGGGAAGGGATAGTAGAGACCCAGTACTTC
>15|.|.|TRBJ2-1|TRBV28
CASSLDSRFYNEQFF
TGTGCCAGCAGTTTAGACAGCCGTTTCTACAATGAGCAGTTCTTC
>17|.|.|TRBJ1-2|TRBV19
CASSIEGASPRPYGYTF
TGTGCCAGTAGTATAGAAGGGGCCAGCCCAAGGCCCTATGGCTACACCTTC
>15|.|.|TRBJ1-3|TRBV4-1
CASSHFPGFGNTIYF
TGCGCCAGCAGCCACTTTCCAGGGTTCGGAAACACCATATATTTT
>15|.|few|TRBJ1-5|TRBV4-1
CASSQVYQNHQPQHF
TGCGCCAGCAGCCAAGTGTACCAGAACCATCAGCCCCAGCATTTT
>18|TRBD1|.|TRBJ2-6|TRBV19
CASSMAGRGPPGANVLTF
TGTGCCAGTAGTATGGCAGGCAGGGGGCCCCCTGGGGCCAACGTCCTGACTTTC
>13|.|.|TRBJ1-3|TRBV6-1
CASRITAGNTIYF
TGTGCCAGCAGGATTACAGCTGGAAACACCATATATTTT
>16|TRBD1|.|TRBJ2-2|TRBV11-3
CASSLAAGGHTGELFF
TGCGCCAGCAGCTTAGCGGCAGGGGGCCACACCGGGGAGCTGTTTTTT
>14|.|.|TRBJ1-1|TRBV27
CASRLGPMNTEAFF
TGTGCCAGCAGGCTGGGGCCAATGAACACTGAAGCTTTCTTT
>14|TRBD2|.|TRBJ2-2|TRBV13
CASRTAGVSGELFF
TGTGCCAGCAGAACTGCGGGGGTCTCCGGGGAGCTGTTTTTT
>14|TRBD1|.|TRBJ2-7|TRBV19
CASSTGTGFYEQYF
TGTGCCAGTAGTACCGGGACAGGGTTCTACGAGCAGTACTTC
>14|.|.|TRBJ1-5|TRBV5-6
CASTFTGANQPQHF
TGTGCCAGCACCTTCACAGGAGCAAATCAGCCCCAGCATTTT
>10|.|.|TRBJ1-1|TRBV30
CAWGGGEAFF
TGTGCCTGGGGGGGCGGTGAAGCTTTCTTT
>14|TRBD2|.|TRBJ2-2|TRBV4-3
CASSQDGRAGELFF
TGCGCCAGCAGCCAAGATGGGAGGGCCGGGGAGCTGTTTTTT
>14|TRBD1|.|TRBJ1-2|TRBV7-3
CASSPTAGGGGYTF
TGTGCCAGCAGCCCAACGGCAGGGGGAGGTGGCTACACCTTC
>14|TRBD1|.|TRBJ2-7|TRBV7-7
CASSSRQGAYEQYF
TGTGCCAGCAGCTCGCGACAGGGGGCCTACGAGCAGTACTTC
>12|.|.|TRBJ2-5|TRBV29-1
CSVEDRVGTQYF
TGCAGCGTTGAAGATCGGGTGGGGACCCAGTACTTC
>14|TRBD1|.|TRBJ1-5|TRBV25-1
CASSTTGGNQPQHF
TGTGCCAGCTCAACAACAGGGGGCAATCAGCCCCAGCATTTT
>15|TRBD1|.|TRBJ2-7|TRBV5-4
CASSQRQGLPYEQYF
TGTGCCAGCAGCCAAAGACAGGGCCTTCCCTACGAGCAGTACTTC
>16|TRBD1|.|TRBJ2-2|TRBV5-1
CASSPGTAANTGELFF
TGCGCCAGCAGCCCAGGGACAGCCGCGAACACCGGGGAGCTGTTTTTT
>12|.|once|TRBJ1-5|TRBV15
CATSLYNQPQHF
TGTGCCACCAGCCTGTACAATCAGCCCCAGCATTTT
>14|TRBD1|.|TRBJ1-5|TRBV7-8
CASSDDRVGQPQHF
TGTGCCAGCAGCGACGACAGGGTCGGACAGCCCCAGCATTTT
>15|.|.|TRBJ1-2|TRBV27
CASSLNRVGDYGYTF
TGTGCCAGCAGTTTAAACAGGGTGGGGGACTATGGCTACACCTTC
>15|.|.|TRBJ1-1|TRBV9
CASSVEGGGSTEAFF
TGTGCCAGCAGCGTAGAAGGGGGTGGAAGCACTGAAGCTTTCTTT
>16|TRBD1|.|TRBJ2-1|TRBV5-4
CASSYPGTGSYNEQFF
TGTGCCAGCAGTTACCCCGGGACAGGGTCCTACAATGAGCAGTTCTTC